This T cell receptor beta chain was documented in a study of T cell changes during pregnancy in multiple sclerosis. Here immunoSEQ multiplex PCR was the method, and the copy in TCRdb shows in-frame clones only, minus some. Among under 35,000 clones, around 90% were seen once, and the ten largest hold roughly 7.9%. This CDR3 region has 17 residues. V shed 1 base and J 5 bases; nucleotides not matched to a gene: 7. From germline, CDR1 is LGHNA and CDR2 YSLEER. The sample holds one count of this clone. The sequence came from a female donor with multiple sclerosis, enrolled in a pregnancy study. The chain carries TRBV4-3 and TRBJ2-1; TRBD1 matches 11 bases. The input for sequencing was CD8+ T cells from peripheral blood mononuclear cells, taken before pregnancy. CDR3 amino acids: CASSQGRGTGGNNEQFF. CDR3 sequence (DNA): TGCGCCAGCAGCCAAGGTCGTGGGACAGGGGGAAACAATGAGCAGTTCTTC.